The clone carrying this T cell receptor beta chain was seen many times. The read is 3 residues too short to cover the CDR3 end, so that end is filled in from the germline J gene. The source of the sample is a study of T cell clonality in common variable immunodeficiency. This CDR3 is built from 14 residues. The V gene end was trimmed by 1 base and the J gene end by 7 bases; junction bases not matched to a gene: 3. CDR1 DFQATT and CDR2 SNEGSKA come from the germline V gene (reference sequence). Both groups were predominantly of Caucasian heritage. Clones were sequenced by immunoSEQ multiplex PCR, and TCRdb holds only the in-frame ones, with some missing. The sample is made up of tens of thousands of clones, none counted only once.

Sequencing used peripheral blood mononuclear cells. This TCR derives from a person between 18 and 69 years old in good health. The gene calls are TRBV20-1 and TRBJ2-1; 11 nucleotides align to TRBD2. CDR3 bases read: TGCAGTGCTAGAGGACTAGCGGGAAGGAATGAG. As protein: CSARGLAGRNE. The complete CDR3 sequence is CSARGLAGRNEQFF.